A single sample is the source of the 7 T cell receptor beta chains below, sequenced in a study of metastatic and nonmetastatic thyroid tumors. There were no patients who had received any treatment before thyroid surgery. TCRdb re-processed the PCR reads through MiXCR. The sample lists 15,000 or so clones; 9.5% to 13% were seen once. Sequencing was done on a sample of blood. The receptors come from a female donor with papillary thyroid cancer or a benign thyroid nodule (not recorded which). Some clones in this sample may be carry-over from other donors' samples.

The gene calls are TRBV6-1 and TRBJ2-3; possibly TRBD1 or TRBD2 for D (5 bases each). V gave up 8 bases and J gave up 3 bases, with 21 bases separating them. The CDR3 covers 16 residues. Germline values: CDR1 MNHNS, CDR2 SASEGT. CDR3: CASRRIRTGRTDTQYF. For the CDR3, the DNA is TGTGCCAGCCGTCGAATCCGTACGGGGCGGACAGATACGCAGTATTTT.

In this sample, this clone turned up a few times. The J gene is TRBJ2-1, the V gene TRBV6-1, with 7 nucleotides matching TRBD1. Germline CDR1 and CDR2: MNHNS and SASEGT. The CDR3 loop spans 13 amino acids. With V trimmed by 8 bases and J by 3 bases, 4 bases remained unmatched. The CDR3, as DNA: TGTGCCAGCGGGGGACAGATCTACAATGAGCAGTTCTTC. It yields the protein CASGGQIYNEQFF.

The chain recombines TRBV6-2 or TRBV6-3 with TRBJ1-2; no firm D call. V lost 4 bases, J lost 4 bases, and 4 bases lay in between. Germline values: CDR1 MNHEY, CDR2 SVGEGT. The CDR3 covers 11 residues. The CDR3 loop reads CASSFGYGYTF. For the CDR3, the DNA is TGTGCCAGCAGTTTCGGCTATGGCTACACCTTC.

The chain combines TRBV11-2 with TRBJ2-7; possibly TRBD1 for D (6 bases). Germline CDR1 reads SGHAT; CDR2 reads FQNNGV. CDR3 length: 14 residues. The V end lost 5 bases, the J end lost 1 base, and 12 bases lay between the germline ends. CDR3 DNA: TGTGCCAGCAGCGTTTACAGGGTTTCCTACGAGCAGTACTTC. Protein sequence: CASSVYRVSYEQYF.

The chain joins TRBV11-2 to TRBJ2-1, with TRBD2 matching over 11 bases. The CDR3 extends over 19 amino acids. Germline CDR1 and CDR2: SGHAT and FQNNGV. The junction had 20 bases not matched to a gene; V was cut back by 5 bases and J by 8 bases. CDR3 nucleotide sequence: TGTGCCAGCAGCCATGGGACTAGCGGTCCCTACCACGTCCCCGATGAGCAGTTCTTC. The encoded protein is CASSHGTSGPYHVPDEQFF.

The table lists this clone with many counts. This chain links TRBV6-1 with TRBJ2-7; TRBD1 matches at 7 bases. The CDR3 runs to 14 residues. Germline CDR1 MNHNS, CDR2 SASEGT. V was pared by 6 bases and J by 4 bases, with 9 bases of the junction left unmatched. DNA of the CDR3: TGTGCCAGCAGCCAGTCAGGGGGTCGGTACGAGCAGTACTTC. This translates into CASSQSGGRYEQYF.

For this clone: Being one base from a much bigger clone, this may be a read error. V is TRBV3-1 and J is TRBJ2-7; tentatively, D is TRBD1 (6 bases). The CDR3 consists of 13 residues. Germline V CDR1 and CDR2: LGHDT, YNNKEL (reference sequence). Between the trimmed V and J ends, which lost 4 bases and 2 bases, there was a span of 9 bases. CDR3 sequence (DNA): TGTGCCAGCAGCCGGACAGTCGCCTACGAGCAGTACTTC. Its translation is CASSRTVAYEQYF.